This T cell receptor beta chain was recovered during a study of STAT5B mutations in CD4+ large granular lymphocyte leukemia. Study-level findings and limits: Patient CD4-sorted repertoires stayed more clonal than healthy ones after leukemic-clone removal. Roughly a quarter of private leukemic clonotypes occurred rarely in other patients' non-leukemic repertoires.

TCRdb's table, derived via immunoSEQ multiplex PCR, lists solely in-frame clones and lacks some. The top ten hold approximately 0.6% of the sample, which has roughly 38,000 clones, more than 70% seen once. V was pared by 0 bases and J by 2 bases, with 2 bases of the junction left unmatched. The V gene's germline CDR1 is SGHTA and CDR2 FQGNSA. This CDR3 spans 15 amino acids. Note on this clone: What it recognizes is unknown.

The chain combines TRBV7-2 with TRBJ2-5; 8 bases are shared with TRBD2. The receptor's source is a human donor in good health. The sample comprised CD4+ T cells from blood buffy coats. CDR3 in amino acids: CASSLAASGQETQYF. In DNA, the CDR3 is TGTGCCAGCAGCTTAGCGGCTAGCGGGCAAGAGACCCAGTACTTC.